Listed below are T cell receptor beta chains from one sample, sequenced in a study of regulatory T cells in long-lasting Graves disease. TCRdb reanalysed the multiplex PCR reads using MiXCR and keeps one entry per CDR3 protein. Of about 450,000 distinct CDR3 sequences listed, 14% are singletons. These data were likewise used in another study, on T cells in Graves' hyperthyroidism and ophthalmopathy.

Sequenced here: peripheral blood mononuclear cells (PBMCs), sampled at new diagnosis, from a patient treated with antithyroid drugs. These receptors were collected from a woman aged 45-59 years with Graves disease. The CDR3 runs from the conserved cysteine through the conserved F or W. The D gene is left open where the match is weak. The size field is filled for only some rows; it gives once, few, many or a size class.

D	V	J	size	DNA	CDR3
TRBD2	TRBV29-1	TRBJ2-1	.	TGCAGCGCCGGCCCGGGAGGTTTCCGCACCTACAATGAGCAGTTCTTC	CSAGPGGFRTYNEQFF
TRBD2	TRBV20-1	TRBJ2-5	many	TGCAGTGCTAGACCTAGCGGAGGACAAGAGACCCAGTACTTC	CSARPSGGQETQYF
.	TRBV4-2	TRBJ2-3	.	TGTGCCAGCAGCCAAGTTAATGGGAAGGTACAGGGAGTAGATACGCAGTATTTT	CASSQVNGKVQGVDTQYF
.	TRBV30	TRBJ2-3	many	TGTGCCTGGAGTACGGGGTACACAGATACGCAGTATTTT	CAWSTGYTDTQYF
.	TRBV30	TRBJ1-4	.	TGTGCCTGGAGTAGGACCTATGAAAAACTGTTTTTT	CAWSRTYEKLFF
.	TRBV30	TRBJ1-3	.	TGTGCCCGCCGGGCCGACTCTGGAAACACCATATATTTT	CARRADSGNTIYF
TRBD1	TRBV7-2	TRBJ2-7	few	TGTGCCAGCAGCTTAGGGAAAGATGAGGGGGCGTCCCCCTACGAGCAGTACTTC	CASSLGKDEGASPYEQYF
.	TRBV9	TRBJ2-7	.	TGTGCCAGCAGCGTAGGGGTAGGGCACTCCTACGAGCAGTACTTC	CASSVGVGHSYEQYF
.	TRBV30	TRBJ1-3	few	TGTGCCTGGAGTGCAGGCTCTGGAAACACCATATATTTT	CAWSAGSGNTIYF
.	TRBV3-1	TRBJ2-5	.	TGTGCCAGCAGCCAAGCTGTCGGTTTAGCTCAAGAGACCCAGTACTTC	CASSQAVGLAQETQYF
.	TRBV12-3/TRBV12-4	TRBJ2-1	many	TGTGCCAGCAGTTTTGTCAGGGAGGCATACAATGAGCAGTTCTTC	CASSFVREAYNEQFF
.	TRBV7-6	TRBJ2-7	many	TGTGCCAGCAGTCCCGGGACCTTACCCTACGAGCAGTACTTC	CASSPGTLPYEQYF
TRBD2	TRBV6-2/TRBV6-3	TRBJ2-1	.	TGTGCCGGCAGGGCGGGAGGGGTCAGGGTTGATGAGCAGTTCTTC	CAGRAGGVRVDEQFF
TRBD1	TRBV28	TRBJ2-1	few	TGTGCCAGCACCCAGCCAGGGGGTCGCAATGAGCAGTTCTTC	CASTQPGGRNEQFF
.	TRBV6-4	TRBJ1-5	.	TGTGCCAGCAGTTACTCGAATCCACGGATCGGGCAGCCCCAGCATTTT	CASSYSNPRIGQPQHF
TRBD1	TRBV12-3/TRBV12-4	TRBJ2-7	many	TGTGCCAGCAGCCCCGGGACAGAAACCTACGAGCAGTACTTC	CASSPGTETYEQYF